This TCR beta chain derives from a study of regulatory T cells in long-lasting Graves disease. Looking at the study overall: Graves' patients who were just diagnosed had used antithyroid drugs for under 3 months.

Investigators prepared the TCR beta libraries by applying iRepertoire HTBI primers and Arm-PCR of CDR3 regions. TCRdb used MiXCR to reprocess the multiplex PCR reads, holding one entry per CDR3 protein. This sample has 680,000 or so distinct CDR3 sequences, with less than 20% found just once. This clonotype was detected ten times or more. The CDR3 length is 13 residues. Germline-derived CDR1 and CDR2 are LGHDT and YNNKEL (reference sequence). Deletions cut 3 bases from V and 0 bases from J, with 6 bases between. Described time point: newly diagnosed GD, antithyroid drugs for less than 3 months. RNA extracted from PBMCs served as the sequencing template. The same sample was also used in a study of T cells in Graves' hyperthyroidism and ophthalmopathy. This second study notes: No progression to ophthalmopathy during 18 months of follow-up defined stable disease. The HTBI primer set drove a first-round RT-PCR of the TCR CDR3. Appearing also in blood were most of the thyroid clonotypes expanded above 0.001.

This sequence was found in a woman aged 25 to 39 with Graves disease. This chain uses TRBV3-1 with TRBJ2-7; D ambiguous. The sample in question was peripheral blood mononuclear cells (PBMCs), obtained at new diagnosis, from a patient treated with antithyroid drugs. Here the CDR3 reads CASSQVSSYEQYF. The CDR3 coding sequence is TGTGCCAGCAGCCAGGTTAGCTCCTACGAGCAGTACTTC.